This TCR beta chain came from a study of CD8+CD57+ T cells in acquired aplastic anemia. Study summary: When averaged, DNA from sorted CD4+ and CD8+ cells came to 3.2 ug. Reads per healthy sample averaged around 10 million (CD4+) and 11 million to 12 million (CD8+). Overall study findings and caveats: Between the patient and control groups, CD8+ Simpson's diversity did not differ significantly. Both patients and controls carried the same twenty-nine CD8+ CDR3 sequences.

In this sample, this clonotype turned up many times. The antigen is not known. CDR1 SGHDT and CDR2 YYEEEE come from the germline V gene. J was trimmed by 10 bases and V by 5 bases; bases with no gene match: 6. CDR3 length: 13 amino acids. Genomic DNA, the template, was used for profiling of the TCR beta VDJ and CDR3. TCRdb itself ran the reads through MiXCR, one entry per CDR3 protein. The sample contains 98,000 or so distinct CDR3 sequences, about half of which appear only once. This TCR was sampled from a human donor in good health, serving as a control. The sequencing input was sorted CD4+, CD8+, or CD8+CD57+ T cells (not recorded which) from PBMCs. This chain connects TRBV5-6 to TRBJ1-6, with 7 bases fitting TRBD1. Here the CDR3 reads CASRADRASPLHF. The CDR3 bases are TGTGCCAGCAGGGCAGACAGGGCCTCACCCCTCCACTTT.